A single sample gave rise to the 9 T cell receptor beta chains below, sequenced in a study of blood T cell dynamics during melanoma immunotherapy. Findings and limits, study-wide: Among sorted CD8+ subsets, immune-effector cells had the highest clonality and cell-free DNA similarity.

Their target antigens are unknown. The method was immunoSEQ multiplex PCR; TCRdb's version includes in-frame clones alone and lacks a portion of them. Of thousands of clones in the sample, 76% are singletons; the top ten hold roughly 5.2%. Time point denoted: week 3, after first cycle of checkpoint inhibitor. The CD3+ CD4- CD8+ CD45RA- CD45RO-high CD27- CCR7- memory phenotype defined TIE cells. The specimen comprised CD8+ T cells from blood, sampled from a patient treated with checkpoint blockade. Receptor source: a human donor with melanoma.

The genes are TRBV7-9 and TRBJ2-1; 10 nucleotides line up with TRBD2. Losses at the gene ends were 3 bases for V and 9 bases for J; bases not matched to a gene: 8. CDR1 SEHNR and CDR2 FQNEAQ come from the germline V gene (reference sequence). There are 15 residues in the CDR3. As DNA, the CDR3 is TGTGCCAGCAGCTTCGCGGCTAGCGGGAGTACTGAGCAGTTCTTC. Amino acid sequence: CASSFAASGSTEQFF.

The rearrangement links TRBV7-3 to TRBJ2-1; tentatively, D is TRBD2 (6 bases). The germline CDR1 and CDR2 sequences are SGHTA and FQGTGA. Trimming shortened V by 10 bases and J by 0 bases, and 16 bases separated the two germline ends. The CDR3 loop spans 15 amino acids. In DNA form, the CDR3 reads TGTGCCACCGCGGAGGGGCTAAGCTCCTACAATGAGCAGTTCTTC. The encoded protein is CATAEGLSSYNEQFF.

The gene calls are TRBV4-1 and TRBJ2-2, with a weak D call TRBD2 (6 bases). Trimming removed 5 bases from V and 4 bases from J, with 20 bases in between. Germline V gene lookup returns CDR1 MGHRA and CDR2 YSYEKL. This CDR3 region has 17 residues. CDR3 coding DNA: TGCGCCAGCAGCACTGATGGGGGGTTAGTTGGCACCGGGGAGCTGTTTTTT. Translated: CASSTDGGLVGTGELFF.

V and J are TRBV2 and TRBJ1-1; D uncertain. Germline V gene data show CDR1 as SNHLY and CDR2 as FYNNEI. The CDR3 totals 11 residues. The V and J ends lost 3 bases and 7 bases respectively, with 6 bases between them. CDR3 sequence: CASSESGEAFF. CDR3 coding DNA: TGTGCCAGCAGTGAGTCCGGTGAAGCTTTCTTT.

V gene TRBV10-1 combines with J gene TRBJ2-3; possibly TRBD2 for D (6 bases). Trimming took off 2 bases at V and 3 bases at J, with 9 bases between the two ends. CDR3 size: 14 residues. Germline lookup yields CDR1 WNHNN and CDR2 SYGVQD (reference sequence). In DNA, the CDR3 is TGCGCCAGCAGTGAGGGGGGACTTACAGATACGCAGTATTTT. Translated: CASSEGGLTDTQYF.

The chain is built from TRBV19 and TRBJ2-7; 8 bases line up with TRBD1. CDR1 LNHDA and CDR2 SQIVND come from the germline V gene (reference sequence). The CDR3 runs to 14 residues. J lost 5 bases, V lost 5 bases, and 8 bases had no gene match. The CDR3, as DNA: TGTGCCAGTAGTCCGCAGGGGGCGTGGCACGAGCAGTACTTC. This gives the protein CASSPQGAWHEQYF.

The CDR3 region is CASSPGGAVEAFF. In nucleotides, the CDR3 is TGTGCCAGCAGCCCGGGGGGGGCAGTTGAAGCTTTCTTT. The rearrangement joins TRBV5-6 to TRBJ1-1; tentatively, D is TRBD1 (6 bases). CDR3 length equals 13 residues. Germline loops: CDR1 SGHDT, CDR2 YYEEEE. With 4 bases removed from V and 7 bases from J, the gap between germline ends came to 14 bases.

V is TRBV10-3 and J is TRBJ2-2, with D tentatively TRBD1 (6 bases). CDR3 size: 13 residues. CDR1 and CDR2 from the germline V gene are ENHRY and SYGVKD. Between the trimmed V and J ends, which lost 8 bases and 1 base, there was a span of 8 bases. CDR3 sequence: CAIWTENTGELFF. In nucleotides, the CDR3 is TGTGCCATCTGGACAGAGAACACCGGGGAGCTGTTTTTT.

This clone has just one count. The rearrangement uses TRBV14 and TRBJ2-5, with D possibly being TRBD2 (6 bases). The CDR3 contains 15 residues. Germline V gives CDR1 SGHDN, CDR2 FVKESK. Trimming removed 0 bases at V and 0 bases at J, with 8 bases between. DNA for the CDR3: TGTGCCAGCAGCCAAGATGGAGGGTACCAAGAGACCCAGTACTTC. Amino acids: CASSQDGGYQETQYF.